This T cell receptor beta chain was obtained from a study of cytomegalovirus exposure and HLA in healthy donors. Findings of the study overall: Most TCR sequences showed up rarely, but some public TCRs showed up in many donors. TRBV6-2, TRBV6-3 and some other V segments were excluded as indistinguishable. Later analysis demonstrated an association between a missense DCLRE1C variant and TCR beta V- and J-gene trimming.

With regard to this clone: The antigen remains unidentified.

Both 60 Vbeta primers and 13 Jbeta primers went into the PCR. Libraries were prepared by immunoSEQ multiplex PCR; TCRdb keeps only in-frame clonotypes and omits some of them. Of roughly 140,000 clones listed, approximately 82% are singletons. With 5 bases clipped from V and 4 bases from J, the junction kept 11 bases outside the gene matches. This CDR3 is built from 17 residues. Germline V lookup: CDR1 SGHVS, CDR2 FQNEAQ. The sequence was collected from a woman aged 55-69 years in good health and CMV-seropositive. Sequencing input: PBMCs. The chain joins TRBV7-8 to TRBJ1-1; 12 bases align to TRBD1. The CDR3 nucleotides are TGTGCCAGCAGCCGTCCGGGGGACAGGGGGCCGGGCACTGAAGCTTTCTTT. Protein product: CASSRPGDRGPGTEAFF.